This T cell receptor beta chain was found in a study of blood T cell repertoires in COVID-19. Study-level information: T cells, B-cell-depleted T cells, or PBMCs supplied cDNA or gDNA.

This clone was observed a single time. Other DNA sequences in the same sample also yield this CDR3. TCRdb keeps only in-frame clones here, not all; method: immunoSEQ multiplex PCR. Seen here are a few hundred thousand clones, over 80% observed once, and the top ten hold around 9%. Germline V gene data show CDR1 as SEHNR and CDR2 as FQNEAQ (reference sequence). The ends lost 6 bases at V and 0 bases at J; junction bases unmatched: 4. This CDR3 is built from 14 residues. Cohort 3 recovered donors had two negative PCRs, clearance, or symptom resolution. The chain recombines TRBV7-9 with TRBJ1-1; 7 bases are shared with TRBD1. The clonotype was recovered from a woman younger than 35 who had recovered from COVID-19. Sequencing input: PBMCs or T cells enriched from blood (not recorded which). The chain's CDR3 is CASSRQGMNTEAFF. The CDR3 coding sequence is TGTGCCAGCAGTCGACAGGGAATGAACACTGAAGCTTTCTTT.